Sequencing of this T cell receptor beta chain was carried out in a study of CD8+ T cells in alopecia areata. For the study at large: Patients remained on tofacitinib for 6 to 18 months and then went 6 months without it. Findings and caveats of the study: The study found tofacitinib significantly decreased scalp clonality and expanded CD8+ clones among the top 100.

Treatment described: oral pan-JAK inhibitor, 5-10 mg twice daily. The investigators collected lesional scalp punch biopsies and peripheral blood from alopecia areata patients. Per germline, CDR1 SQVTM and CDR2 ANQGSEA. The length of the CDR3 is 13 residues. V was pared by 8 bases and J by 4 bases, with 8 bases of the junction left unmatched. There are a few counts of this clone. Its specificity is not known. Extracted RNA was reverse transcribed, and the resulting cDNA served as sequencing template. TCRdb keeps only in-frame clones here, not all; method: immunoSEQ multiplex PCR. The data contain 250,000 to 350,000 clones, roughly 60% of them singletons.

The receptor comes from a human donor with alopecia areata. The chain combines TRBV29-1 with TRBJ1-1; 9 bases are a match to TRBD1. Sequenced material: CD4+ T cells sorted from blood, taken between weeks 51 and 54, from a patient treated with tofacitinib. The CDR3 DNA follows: TGCAGCTCCCGGGGACAGGGTGTCACTGAAGCTTTCTTT. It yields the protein CSSRGQGVTEAFF.